A single sample is the source of the 27 T cell receptor beta chains below, sequenced in a study of a mutant IDH1 vaccine in newly diagnosed glioma. The protocol was immunoSEQ multiplex PCR, while the TCRdb copy is restricted to in-frame clones and leaves out a portion. The table lists about 21,000 clones, around 92% of them singletons, with 5.7% in the top ten. Time point noted: week 11, during vaccination. The study gave 300 ug of mutant IDH1 20-mer peptide per vaccine dose, with topical imiquimod. Their antigens remain unidentified. This sample comprised PBMCs, obtained from a glioma patient whose treatment included an IDH1 peptide vaccine. Receptors were obtained from a woman aged 40 to 55 with glioma.

This sequence joins TRBV5-6 and TRBJ2-7, with 10 nucleotides matching TRBD2. CDR1 and CDR2 from the germline V gene are SGHDT and YYEEEE. With 2 bases clipped from V and 4 bases from J, the junction kept 3 bases outside the gene matches. The CDR3 length is 14 residues. Here the CDR3 DNA reads TGTGCCAGCAGCTTTCGACTAGCGGGTTACGAGCAGTACTTC. It is translated as CASSFRLAGYEQYF.

CDR3 nucleotides: TGTGCCAGCAGTTACGCGGGACAGAACTACGAGCAGTACTTC. Its protein is CASSYAGQNYEQYF. The rearrangement uses TRBV6-5 and TRBJ2-7, with TRBD1 as a possible D gene (7 bases). Trimming left V 2 bases short and J 3 bases short, with 11 bases between. The CDR3 is 14 amino acids. Germline V gene lookup returns CDR1 MNHEY and CDR2 SVGAGI.

Only one count was recorded for this clone. J is TRBJ1-1 and V is TRBV2; D possibly corresponds to TRBD1 (6 bases). The germline CDR1 and CDR2 sequences are SNHLY and FYNNEI. V dropped 7 bases and J dropped 7 bases, with 19 bases sitting between them. The CDR3 length is 14 residues. The CDR3 protein is CASTVRIKGVEAFF. CDR3 in DNA: TGTGCCAGCACTGTGAGAATAAAGGGGGTTGAAGCTTTCTTT. Drawing the rest from reference TRBV2 and TRBJ1-1, the complete variable domain is EPEVTQTPSHQVTQMGQEVILRCVPISNHLYFYWYRQILGQKVEFLVSFYNNEISEKSEIFDDQFSVERPDGSNFTLKIRSTKLEDSAMYFCASTVRIKGVEAFFGQGTRLTVV.

This clone appeared a single time. The rearrangement links TRBV29-1 to TRBJ1-1; 7 bases are shared with TRBD1. Trimming took 6 bases from V and 3 from J; bases not matched to a gene: 7. Germline assignment: CDR1 SQVTM and CDR2 ANQGSEA. The CDR3 length is 13 residues. CDR3 bases: TGCAGCGTGGGGGGACAGCAGTACACTGAAGCTTTCTTT. Translating it yields CSVGGQQYTEAFF.

In regard to this clone: The germline gene is not matched at one end of the junction; a read error may be the cause. The rearrangement uses TRBV7-7 and TRBJ2-7; 8 bases line up with TRBD1. Germline V lookup: CDR1 SSHAT, CDR2 FNYEAQ (reference sequence). The CDR3 runs 15 residues. CDR3 sequence (DNA): TGTGCTAGCAGCTTAGCCCAGGGGGCCGGCCACGAGCAGTACTTC. This encodes CASSLAQGAGHEQYF.

The genes are TRBV29-1 and TRBJ2-2; D call uncertain. Trimming took 4 bases from V and 4 from J, leaving 7 bases between them. CDR1 is SQVTM and CDR2 is ANQGSEA in the germline V gene. The CDR3 runs to 12 residues. The CDR3: CSVVGFTGELFF. CDR3 sequence (DNA): TGCAGCGTTGTAGGGTTCACCGGGGAGCTGTTTTTT.

Only a few counts were recorded for this clone. CDR3 sequence (DNA): TGTGCCAGCAGTACCGTCGCGGCCGGGGAGCTGTTTTTT. The encoded protein is CASSTVAAGELFF. V gene TRBV6-4 combines with J gene TRBJ2-2; D gene unclear. From germline, CDR1 is MRHNA and CDR2 SNTAGT. V was pared by 5 bases and J by 6 bases, with 10 bases between. The CDR3 consists of 13 residues.

V is TRBV2 and J is TRBJ2-2; 7 bases agree with TRBD1. Germline values: CDR1 SNHLY, CDR2 FYNNEI. This CDR3 spans 13 amino acids. Unmatched junction bases numbered 4, after V lost 6 bases and J lost 6 bases. Written as DNA, the CDR3 is TGTGCCAGCAGAACGACAGGGTCCGGGGAGCTGTTTTTT. This gives the protein CASRTTGSGELFF.

The chain employs TRBV5-6 and TRBJ1-2, with 7 bases that match TRBD1. This CDR3 comprises 13 residues. Germline CDR1 reads SGHDT; CDR2 reads YYEEEE. J lost 5 bases, V lost 4 bases, and 5 bases had no gene match. This chain's CDR3 is CASSVRDRYGYTF. CDR3 nucleotides: TGTGCCAGCAGCGTCCGGGACAGATATGGCTACACCTTC.

This chain links TRBV7-2 with TRBJ2-1; 7 nucleotides match TRBD1. Germline V gives CDR1 SGHTA, CDR2 FQGNSA. Germline trimming cut 5 bases from V and 4 bases from J; bases unmatched to any gene: 5. This CDR3 contains 14 residues. CDR3 DNA sequence: TGTGCCAGCAGCCGGGACAGAGGTTACAATGAGCAGTTCTTC. Encoded protein: CASSRDRGYNEQFF.

This chain joins TRBV30 and TRBJ1-2; a weak D match, TRBD1 (5 bases). CDR1 and CDR2 from the germline V gene are GTSNPN and SVGIG (reference sequence). Trimming left V 2 bases short and J 5 bases short, with 12 bases between. The CDR3 extends over 13 amino acids. CDR3 loop: CAWSNGDLYGYTF. The CDR3 nucleotides are TGTGCCTGGAGTAATGGGGACCTATATGGCTACACCTTC.

The V and J genes are TRBV6-6 and TRBJ2-5, with TRBD2 matching over 9 bases. The junction had 7 bases not matched to a gene; V was cut back by 6 bases and J by 2 bases. This CDR3 spans 15 amino acids. Germline V gene lookup returns CDR1 MNHNY and CDR2 SVGAGI (reference sequence). The CDR3 DNA sequence: TGTGCCAGCAGCCCTGGACTAGCGTTGCAAGAGACCCAGTACTTC. Translating gives CASSPGLALQETQYF.

The V gene is TRBV7-6, the J gene TRBJ2-1; no reliable D call. This CDR3 comprises 13 residues. The germline CDR1 and CDR2 sequences are SGHVS and FNYEAQ. Trimming removed 0 bases at V and 6 bases at J, with 6 bases between. This CDR3 is CASSLAYGNEQFF. DNA for the CDR3: TGTGCCAGCAGCTTAGCGTACGGCAATGAGCAGTTCTTC.

Written as DNA, the CDR3 is TGTGCCAGCAGGTCGACAGGGTGGGCCGGGGAGCTGTTTTTT. It yields the protein CASRSTGWAGELFF. The chain carries TRBV6-5 and TRBJ2-2, with 7 bases lining up with TRBD1. Germline lookup yields CDR1 MNHEY and CDR2 SVGAGI. V shed 6 bases, J shed 6 bases, and the junction held 7 bases outside the gene matches. CDR3 length: 14 amino acids.

The chain combines TRBV4-1 with TRBJ1-3, with D perhaps TRBD1 (5 bases). The V end lost 1 base, the J end lost 0 bases, and 19 bases lay between the germline ends. Germline CDR1 reads MGHRA; CDR2 reads YSYEKL. The CDR3 runs to 19 residues. The CDR3 is CASSQVSAGLVDSGNTIYF. CDR3 DNA: TGCGCCAGCAGCCAAGTCTCGGCAGGGCTGGTGGACTCTGGAAACACCATATATTTT.

The chain has TRBV19 and TRBJ2-5, with D possibly being TRBD1 (6 bases). The germline V gene has CDR1 LNHDA and CDR2 SQIVND (reference sequence). This CDR3 contains 16 residues. V gave up 3 bases and J gave up 0 bases, with 14 bases separating them. This CDR3 reads CASSIRDTWYQETQYF. For the CDR3, the DNA is TGTGCCAGTAGTATCCGGGACACTTGGTACCAAGAGACCCAGTACTTC.

In its sample, this clone was seen once. J is TRBJ2-5 and V is TRBV5-1; TRBD2 matches 10 bases. The CDR3 covers 15 residues. Germline CDR1 reads SGHRS; CDR2 reads YFSETQ. V dropped 2 bases and J dropped 5; count of bases not matched to a gene: 6. CDR3 amino acids: CASSFTPSGSETQYF. The CDR3 bases are TGCGCCAGCAGCTTTACCCCTAGCGGGAGTGAGACCCAGTACTTC.

The sample holds one count of this clone. This chain uses TRBV5-1 with TRBJ1-3; a weak D match, TRBD1 (5 bases). The V gene lost 4 bases and the J gene lost 3 bases, with 8 bases spanning the gap. CDR1 is SGHRS, CDR2 YFSETQ, per germline. CDR3 length equals 13 residues. CDR3 bases: TGCGCCAGCAGCGGCCAGGGTGGAAACACCATATATTTT. It is translated as CASSGQGGNTIYF.

The chain carries TRBV30 and TRBJ1-5, with unresolved D. There are 13 residues in the CDR3. V shed 0 bases and J shed 5 bases, with 8 bases lying between them. The V gene's germline CDR1 is GTSNPN and CDR2 SVGIG (reference sequence). The CDR3 loop reads CAWSVGRDQPQHF. The CDR3 region has the DNA TGTGCCTGGAGTGTAGGGCGGGATCAGCCCCAGCATTTT.

The chain joins TRBV29-1 to TRBJ2-1; no firm D call. Germline V gene data show CDR1 as SQVTM and CDR2 as ANQGSEA. CDR3 length: 19 residues. V lost 8 bases, J lost 3 bases, and 32 bases lay in between. The CDR3 nucleotides read TGCAGCTCCCGCCTACTCACTTACAACCTCCCGCTAGTCTACAATGAGCAGTTCTTC. It is translated as CSSRLLTYNLPLVYNEQFF.

The gene calls are TRBV11-2 and TRBJ1-2; no clear D. Germline V gene sequence: CDR1 SGHAT, CDR2 FQNNGV. This CDR3 has 15 residues. The V and J ends lost 4 bases and 3 bases respectively, with 15 bases between them. The CDR3 spells CASSSHPGIHYGYTF. The CDR3 bases are TGTGCCAGCAGCTCCCATCCCGGGATCCACTATGGCTACACCTTC.

This clone has just a few counts. The rearrangement uses TRBV2 and TRBJ1-5, with a possible D match to TRBD1 (5 bases). V was cut by 1 base and J by 5 bases, with 12 bases left in between. CDR1 SNHLY and CDR2 FYNNEI come from the germline V gene. The CDR3 consists of 15 residues. CDR3 amino acids: CASSEDRQSHQPQHF. DNA for the CDR3: TGTGCCAGCAGTGAAGACCGACAGAGCCATCAGCCCCAGCATTTT.

The chain employs TRBV6-1 and TRBJ2-7, with no clear D. The CDR3 extends over 15 amino acids. Trimming removed 3 bases from V and 3 bases from J, with 15 bases in between. The germline gives CDR1 MNHNS, CDR2 SASEGT. The CDR3 region is CASSDLVPLYYEQYF. The DNA for the CDR3 is TGTGCCAGCAGTGATCTGGTCCCGCTATACTACGAGCAGTACTTC.

The chain joins TRBV2 to TRBJ1-2; TRBD1 agrees at 8 bases. Losses at the gene ends were 6 bases for V and 3 bases for J; bases not matched to a gene: 12. This CDR3 is 16 amino acids long. Per germline, CDR1 SNHLY and CDR2 FYNNEI. In DNA, the CDR3 is TGTGCCAGCAGCGGAGAGAGGACAGGGACTTACTATGGCTACACCTTC. Residues: CASSGERTGTYYGYTF.

V is TRBV6-5 and J is TRBJ1-1, with D possibly matching TRBD1 (5 bases). V was pared by 2 bases and J by 1 base, with 14 bases between. CDR1 is MNHEY, CDR2 SVGAGI, per germline. This CDR3 is built from 16 residues. The CDR3 DNA sequence: TGTGCCAGCAGTTACGGTGGGGCCCTTTCGAACACTGAAGCTTTCTTT. The encoded protein is CASSYGGALSNTEAFF.

The chain uses TRBV4-1 and TRBJ2-7, with D perhaps given as TRBD1 or TRBD2 (5 bases each). This CDR3 has 16 residues. Germline CDR1 reads MGHRA; CDR2 reads YSYEKL. V lost 2 bases to trimming and J lost 2 bases, with 16 bases between them. The CDR3 nucleotides are TGCGCCAGCAGCCAACTACCTGGGACGGTGACCTACGAGCAGTACTTC. This translates into CASSQLPGTVTYEQYF.

The chain uses TRBV6-1 and TRBJ2-7; the match to TRBD2 covers 9 bases. The CDR3 is 17 amino acids. V trimming: 3 bases; J trimming: 0 bases; junction bases outside the gene matches: 9. Germline V gene lookup returns CDR1 MNHNS and CDR2 SASEGT. CDR3 DNA sequence: TGTGCCAGCAGTGACAGGATCGGGACTAGCTACTCCTACGAGCAGTACTTC. It specifies CASSDRIGTSYSYEQYF.